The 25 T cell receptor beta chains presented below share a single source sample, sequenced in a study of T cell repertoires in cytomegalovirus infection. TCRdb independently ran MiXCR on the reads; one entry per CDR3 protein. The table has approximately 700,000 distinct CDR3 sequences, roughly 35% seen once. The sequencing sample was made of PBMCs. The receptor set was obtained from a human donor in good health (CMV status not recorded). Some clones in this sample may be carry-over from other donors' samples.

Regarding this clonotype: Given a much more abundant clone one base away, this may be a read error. The CDR3 is CASSWGQGHQTQHF. The CDR3 DNA reads as TGTGCCAGCAGTTGGGGACAGGGCCATCAGACCCAGCATTTT. The J gene is TRBJ1-5, the V gene TRBV12-3 or TRBV12-4; 9 bases map to TRBD1. The CDR3 covers 14 residues.

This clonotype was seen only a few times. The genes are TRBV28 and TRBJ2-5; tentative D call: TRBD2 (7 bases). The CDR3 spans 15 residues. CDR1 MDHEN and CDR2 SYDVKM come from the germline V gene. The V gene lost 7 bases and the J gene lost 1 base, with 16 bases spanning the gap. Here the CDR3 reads CASTKRAGAQETQYF. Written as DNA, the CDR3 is TGTGCCAGCACCAAGAGGGCGGGGGCCCAAGAGACCCAGTACTTC.

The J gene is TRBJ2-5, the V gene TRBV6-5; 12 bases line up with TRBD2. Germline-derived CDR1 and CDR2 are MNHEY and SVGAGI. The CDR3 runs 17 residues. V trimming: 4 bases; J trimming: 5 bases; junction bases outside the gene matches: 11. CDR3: CASSSAASGRAGETQYF. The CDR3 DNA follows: TGTGCCAGCAGTTCGGCGGCTAGCGGGAGGGCCGGGGAGACCCAGTACTTC.

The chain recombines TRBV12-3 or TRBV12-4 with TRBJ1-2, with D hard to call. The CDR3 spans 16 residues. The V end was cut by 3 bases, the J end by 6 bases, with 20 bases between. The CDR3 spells CASSFRSRSDQHGYTF. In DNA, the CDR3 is TGTGCCAGCAGTTTTAGGAGTAGATCTGACCAACATGGCTACACCTTC.

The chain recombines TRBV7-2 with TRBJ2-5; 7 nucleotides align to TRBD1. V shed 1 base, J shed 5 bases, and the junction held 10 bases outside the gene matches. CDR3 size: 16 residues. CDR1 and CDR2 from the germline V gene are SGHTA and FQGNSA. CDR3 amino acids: CASSLGKTGPAETQYF. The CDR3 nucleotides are TGTGCCAGCAGCTTAGGAAAGACAGGGCCGGCGGAGACCCAGTACTTC.

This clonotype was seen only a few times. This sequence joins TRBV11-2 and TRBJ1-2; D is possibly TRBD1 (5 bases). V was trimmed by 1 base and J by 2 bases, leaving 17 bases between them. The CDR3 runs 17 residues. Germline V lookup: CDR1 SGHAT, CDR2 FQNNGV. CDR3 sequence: CASSLGGGGRLNYGYTF. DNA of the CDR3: TGTGCCAGCAGCTTAGGGGGGGGGGGACGCCTGAACTATGGCTACACCTTC.

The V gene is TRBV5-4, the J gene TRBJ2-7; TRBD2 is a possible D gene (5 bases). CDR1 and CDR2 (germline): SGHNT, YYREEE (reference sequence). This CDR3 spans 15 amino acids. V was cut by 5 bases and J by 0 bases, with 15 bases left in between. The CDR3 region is CASSPSASSSYEQYF. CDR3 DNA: TGTGCCAGCAGTCCATCGGCTAGCAGCTCCTACGAGCAGTACTTC.

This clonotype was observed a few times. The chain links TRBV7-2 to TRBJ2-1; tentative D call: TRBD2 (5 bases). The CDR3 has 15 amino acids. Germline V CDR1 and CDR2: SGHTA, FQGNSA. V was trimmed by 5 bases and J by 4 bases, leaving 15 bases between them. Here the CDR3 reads CASSPSYKEYNEQFF. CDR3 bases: TGTGCCAGCAGCCCTAGCTATAAAGAGTACAATGAGCAGTTCTTC. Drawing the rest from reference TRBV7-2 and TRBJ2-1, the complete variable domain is GAGVSQSPSNKVTEKGKDVELRCDPISGHTALYWYRQSLGQGLEFLIYFQGNSAPDKSGLPSDRFSAERTGGSVSTLTIQRTQQEDSAVYLCASSPSYKEYNEQFFGPGTRLTVL.

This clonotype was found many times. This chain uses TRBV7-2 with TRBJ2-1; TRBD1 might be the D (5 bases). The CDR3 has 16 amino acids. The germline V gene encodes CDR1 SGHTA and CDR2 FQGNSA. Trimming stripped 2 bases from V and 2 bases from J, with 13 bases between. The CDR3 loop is CASSLRLRATYNEQFF. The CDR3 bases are TGTGCCAGCAGCTTACGGCTCAGGGCGACCTACAATGAGCAGTTCTTC.

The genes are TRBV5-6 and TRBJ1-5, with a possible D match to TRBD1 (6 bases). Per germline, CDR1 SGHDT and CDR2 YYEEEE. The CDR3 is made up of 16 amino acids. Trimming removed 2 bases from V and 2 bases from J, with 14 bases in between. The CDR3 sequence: CASSFQTGSGNQPQHF. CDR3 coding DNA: TGTGCCAGCAGCTTCCAGACAGGCTCAGGCAATCAGCCCCAGCATTTT.

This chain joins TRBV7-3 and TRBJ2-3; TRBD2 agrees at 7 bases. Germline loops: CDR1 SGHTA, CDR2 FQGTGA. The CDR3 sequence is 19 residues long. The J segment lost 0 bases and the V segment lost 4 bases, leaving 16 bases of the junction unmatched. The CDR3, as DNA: TGTGCCAGCAGCTGTGGTTCGACAGCGGGGTTCCCTAGCACAGATACGCAGTATTTT. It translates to CASSCGSTAGFPSTDTQYF.

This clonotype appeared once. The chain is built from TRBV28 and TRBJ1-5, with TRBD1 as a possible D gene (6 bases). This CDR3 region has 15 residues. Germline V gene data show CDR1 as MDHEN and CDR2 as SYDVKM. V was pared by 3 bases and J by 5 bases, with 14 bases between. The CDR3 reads CASSLWGARDQPQHF. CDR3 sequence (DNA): TGTGCCAGCAGTTTGTGGGGGGCGCGGGATCAGCCCCAGCATTTT.

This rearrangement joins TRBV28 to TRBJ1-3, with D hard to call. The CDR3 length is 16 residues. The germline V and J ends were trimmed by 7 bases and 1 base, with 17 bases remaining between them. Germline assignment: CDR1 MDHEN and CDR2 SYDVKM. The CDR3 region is CASNAGPRTSGNTIYF. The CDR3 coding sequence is TGTGCCAGCAATGCCGGGCCACGAACTTCTGGAAACACCATATATTTT. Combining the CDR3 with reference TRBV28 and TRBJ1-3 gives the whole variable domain DVKVTQSSRYLVKRTGEKVFLECVQDMDHENMFWYRQDPGLGLRLIYFSYDVKMKEKGDIPEGYSVSREKKERFSLILESASTNQTSMYLCASNAGPRTSGNTIYFGEGSWLTVV.

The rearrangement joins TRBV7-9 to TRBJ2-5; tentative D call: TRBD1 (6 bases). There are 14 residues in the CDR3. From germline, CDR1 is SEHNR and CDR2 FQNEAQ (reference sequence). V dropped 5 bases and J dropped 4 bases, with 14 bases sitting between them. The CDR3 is CASSRRGTAETQYF. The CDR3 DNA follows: TGTGCCAGCAGCCGCAGGGGAACGGCAGAGACCCAGTACTTC.

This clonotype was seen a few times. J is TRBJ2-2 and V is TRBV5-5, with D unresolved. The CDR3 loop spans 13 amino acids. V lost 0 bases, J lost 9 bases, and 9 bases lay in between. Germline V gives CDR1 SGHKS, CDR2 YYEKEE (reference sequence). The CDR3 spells CASSLDLGWELFF. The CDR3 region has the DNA TGTGCCAGCAGCTTGGATCTTGGGTGGGAGCTGTTTTTT.

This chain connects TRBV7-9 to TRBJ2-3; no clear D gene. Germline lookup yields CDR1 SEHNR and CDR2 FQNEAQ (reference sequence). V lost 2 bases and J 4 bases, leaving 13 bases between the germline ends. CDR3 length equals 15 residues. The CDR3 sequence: CASSLWASLPDTQYF. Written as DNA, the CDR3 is TGTGCCAGCAGCTTATGGGCTAGTCTCCCAGATACGCAGTATTTT.

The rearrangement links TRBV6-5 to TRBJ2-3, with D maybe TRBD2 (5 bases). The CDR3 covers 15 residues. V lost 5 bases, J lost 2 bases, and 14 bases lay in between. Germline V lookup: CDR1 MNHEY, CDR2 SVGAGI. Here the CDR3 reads CASSPVLDYTDTQYF. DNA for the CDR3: TGTGCCAGCAGTCCGGTCCTCGACTACACAGATACGCAGTATTTT.

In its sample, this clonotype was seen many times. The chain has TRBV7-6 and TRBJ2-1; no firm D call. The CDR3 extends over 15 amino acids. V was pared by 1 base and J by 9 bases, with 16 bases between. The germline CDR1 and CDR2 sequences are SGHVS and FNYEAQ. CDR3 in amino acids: CASSLDPTLPVEQFF. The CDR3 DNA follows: TGTGCCAGCAGCTTAGATCCCACATTACCGGTTGAGCAGTTCTTC.

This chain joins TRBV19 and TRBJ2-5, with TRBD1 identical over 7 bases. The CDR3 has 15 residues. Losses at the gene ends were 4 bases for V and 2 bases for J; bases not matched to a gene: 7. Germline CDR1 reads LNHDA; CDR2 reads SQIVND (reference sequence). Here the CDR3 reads CASSTSLQGQETQYF. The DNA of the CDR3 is TGTGCCAGTAGTACCTCGCTACAGGGGCAAGAGACCCAGTACTTC.

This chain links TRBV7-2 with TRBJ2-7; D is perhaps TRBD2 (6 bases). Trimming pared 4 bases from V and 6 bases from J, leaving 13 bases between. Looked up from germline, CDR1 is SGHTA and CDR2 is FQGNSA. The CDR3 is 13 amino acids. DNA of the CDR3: TGTGCCAGCAGCTCGCTCTGGGGAGGCGAGCAGTACTTC. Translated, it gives CASSSLWGGEQYF.

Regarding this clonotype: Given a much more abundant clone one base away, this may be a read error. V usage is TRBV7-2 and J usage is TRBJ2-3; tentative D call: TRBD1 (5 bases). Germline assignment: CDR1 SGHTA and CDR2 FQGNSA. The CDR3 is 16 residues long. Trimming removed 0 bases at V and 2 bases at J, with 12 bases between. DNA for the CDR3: TGTGCCAGCAGCTTAGCTGGGGCCACAGTCACAGATACGCAGTATTTT. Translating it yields CASSLAGATVTDTQYF.

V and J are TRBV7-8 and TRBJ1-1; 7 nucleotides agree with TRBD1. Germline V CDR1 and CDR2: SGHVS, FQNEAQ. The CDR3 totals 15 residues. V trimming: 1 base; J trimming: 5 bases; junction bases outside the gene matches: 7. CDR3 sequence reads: CASSLEGRGNTEAFF. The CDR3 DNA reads TGTGCCAGCAGCTTAGAAGGCAGGGGGAATACTGAAGCTTTCTTT.

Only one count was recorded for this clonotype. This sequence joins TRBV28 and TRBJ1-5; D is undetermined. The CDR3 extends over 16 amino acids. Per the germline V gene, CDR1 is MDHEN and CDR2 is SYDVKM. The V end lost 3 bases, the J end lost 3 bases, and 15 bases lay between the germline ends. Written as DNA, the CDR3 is TGTGCCAGCAGTTTGGCGGGCAGGAGTATCAATCAGCCCCAGCATTTT. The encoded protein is CASSLAGRSINQPQHF. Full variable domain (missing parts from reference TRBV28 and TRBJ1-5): DVKVTQSSRYLVKRTGEKVFLECVQDMDHENMFWYRQDPGLGLRLIYFSYDVKMKEKGDIPEGYSVSREKKERFSLILESASTNQTSMYLCASSLAGRSINQPQHFGDGTRLSIL.

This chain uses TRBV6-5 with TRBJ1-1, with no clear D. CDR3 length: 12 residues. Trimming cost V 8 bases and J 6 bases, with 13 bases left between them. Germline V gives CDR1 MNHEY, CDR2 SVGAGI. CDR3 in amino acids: CASVNFGAEAFF. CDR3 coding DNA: TGTGCCAGCGTAAATTTCGGTGCTGAAGCTTTCTTT.

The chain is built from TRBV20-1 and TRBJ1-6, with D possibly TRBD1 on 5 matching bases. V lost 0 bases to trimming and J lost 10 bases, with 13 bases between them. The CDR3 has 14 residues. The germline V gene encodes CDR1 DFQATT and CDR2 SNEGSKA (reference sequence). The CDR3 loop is CSARDPGRKSPLHF. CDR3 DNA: TGCAGTGCTAGAGATCCGGGACGGAAATCACCCCTCCACTTT.